This T cell receptor (beta chain) was observed in a study of CD8 T cells in Susac syndrome (dated by TCRdb to about 2019). Notes on the research overall: Whether CD8+ T cell activation and differentiation in Susac syndrome was antigen driven was tested using repertoire sequencing.

The full study reports these points: The number of individuals in the TCR sequencing and HLA analysis was recognized as being relatively small.

Trimming takes 1 base from V and 2 bases from J, and the germline ends sit 6 bases apart. CDR1 and CDR2 are read off the germline V gene (reference sequence) as DFQATT and SNEGSKA. The CDR3 runs 13 residues from the cysteine to the phenylalanine. The kept DNA is CDR3 alone, 39 bases in frame from the first base. As to this clonotype: Its cognate antigen has yet to be identified. Base qualities are not at hand, and no much larger clone is one base apart.

High-throughput TCR beta sequencing profiled peripheral blood CD8+ and CD4+ T cells from healthy donors, Susac syndrome patients and multiple sclerosis patients. Healthy donors were included as age- and sex-matched controls. Bulk CD8+ and CD4+ T cells were purified by magnetic negative isolation, whereas CD8+ TEMRA cells were enriched by FACS. Blood was drawn into EDTA tubes, processed within 24 hours, and PBMCs were isolated by density gradient centrifugation. PBMCs intended for TCR sequencing were cryopreserved in liquid nitrogen and thawed later in a water bath at 37 degrees C. A purity of at least 90% was achieved for sorted or isolated CD4+, CD8+ and CD8+ TEMRA cells. RNA was extracted with the RNeasy kit and about 0.5 to 1 ug was reverse transcribed using random hexamers. TCR beta CDR3 regions were amplified with the immunoSEQ multiplex PCR assay covering 54 Vbeta and 13 Jbeta segments. PCR amplification bias was corrected by using a synthetic template baseline for primer optimization and computational correction. In the original analysis: Reads were annotated to V, D and J genes according to IMGT and were analyzed with immunoSEQ Analyzer, with only productive sequences retained. Clonality was calculated as one minus the Shannon entropy normalized by log2 of the number of productive unique sequences. For each patient and control, public and private clones were evaluated among the 100 most prevalent clones. Clones were defined as Susac-specific when absent from the healthy and MS cohorts, from 1052 published viral clones and from other ImmuneACCESS disease sequences. TCRdb cleaned the public reads at Q25 with fastp, built clones with MiXCR and kept in-frame beta chains. Each entry is one CDR3 protein sequence, shown with its most common DNA and genes. The V and J calls shown here were made by TCRdb, not taken from the authors' results. The sample has about 200,000 distinct CDR3 sequences on record, roughly 96% of them singletons. The ten largest clones capture 0.1% of the sample.

The source of this sequence is a human donor in good health. The chain couples TRBV20-1 to TRBJ2-1; the D element might be TRBD1 or TRBD2, as each aligns at 5 bases. The sequencing sample was made of CD4+ T cells from PBMCs. The CDR3 loop reads CSARGDPYNEQFF. The sequenced DNA is TGCAGTGCTAGAGGGGACCCCTACAATGAGCAGTTCTTC.